These T cell receptor beta chains were read from a single sample in a study of technical replicates of blood from several donors. The data were produced by immunoSEQ multiplex PCR, yet TCRdb's version contains in-frame clones alone and is incomplete. The sample has 70,000 to 80,000 clones, approximately 96% seen once. The specimen sequenced was T cells isolated from PBMCs. The origin of the receptors is a human donor in good health. The CDR3 runs from the conserved cysteine through the conserved F or W. The D gene is left open where the match is weak. Size is omitted from some rows. Given values are once, few, many or a class for expanded clones.

clone size	V gene	D gene	J gene	CDR3 DNA	CDR3 protein
once	TRBV6-5	TRBD2	TRBJ2-5	TGTGCCAGCAGTTACTCGCCGGGAGGGGGGAAAGAGACCCAGTACTTC	CASSYSPGGGKETQYF
NA	TRBV29-1	NA	TRBJ1-2	TGCAGCGTTGAAACGGGGTCGAGTGGCTACACCTTC	CSVETGSSGYTF
NA	TRBV6-5	NA	TRBJ2-3	TGTGCCAGCAGTTACGGTGGAGAAGATACGCAGTATTTT	CASSYGGEDTQYF
NA	TRBV14	NA	TRBJ1-2	TGTGCCAGCAGCCACACTGGGACACCTGGCTACACCTTC	CASSHTGTPGYTF
NA	TRBV7-9	NA	TRBJ2-5	TGTGCCAGCAGTTATCGTCTACGGGACATTTGGGACCGGGCAGAGACCCAGTACTTC	CASSYRLRDIWDRAETQYF
once	TRBV4-1	TRBD2	TRBJ2-3	TGCGCCAGCAGCCACCCTTTGAGCGGGGCGTTGAATCATACGCAGTATTTT	CASSHPLSGALNHTQYF
NA	TRBV4-1	NA	TRBJ1-1	TGCGCCAGCAGCCATTTCCCGACAGAAATGAACACTGAAGCTTTCTTT	CASSHFPTEMNTEAFF
once	TRBV5-1	NA	TRBJ1-1	TGCGCCAGCCGGAGAGAGACTGAAGCTTTCTTT	CASRRETEAFF
NA	TRBV6-1	TRBD2	TRBJ2-7	TGTGCCAGCAGTGAAGGTTCTAGCGGGAGGTGGGGGGACTACGAGCAGTACTTC	CASSEGSSGRWGDYEQYF
NA	TRBV7-6	TRBD2	TRBJ2-1	TGTGCCAGCAGCTTAATGGGACTAGCAACCCTCCGCTCCTACAATGAGCAGTTCTTC	CASSLMGLATLRSYNEQFF
NA	TRBV2	NA	TRBJ1-1	TGTGCCAGCAGTGTCGGGGGGCGAGTTGAAGCTTTCTTT	CASSVGGRVEAFF
NA	TRBV11-2	NA	TRBJ2-3	TGTGCCAGCAGCCCCGAGGCAGGGCTCACAGATACGCAGTATTTT	CASSPEAGLTDTQYF
NA	TRBV6-1	NA	TRBJ1-5	TGTGCCAGCAGTGAAGGATATCGATCGGACAGCCTCAATCAGCCCCAGCATTTT	CASSEGYRSDSLNQPQHF
few	TRBV15	NA	TRBJ1-4	TGTGCCACCAGCAGAGACCCGGGAGCTAATGAAAAACTGTTTTTT	CATSRDPGANEKLFF
NA	TRBV19	TRBD2	TRBJ2-5	TGTGCCAGTAGTATGCGTACTAGCGCCCAAGAGACCCAGTACTTC	CASSMRTSAQETQYF
NA	TRBV4-2	NA	TRBJ1-3	TGTGCCAGCAGCCAGACAGGACTCTCTGGAAACACCATATATTTT	CASSQTGLSGNTIYF
NA	TRBV6-1	NA	TRBJ2-7	TGTGCCAGCAGTGAGGGGGACATGGCCGCCTACGAGCAGTACTTC	CASSEGDMAAYEQYF
NA	TRBV27	NA	TRBJ2-5	TGTGCCAGCAGTTTATCAACTAGCCCCCAAGAGACCCAGTACTTC	CASSLSTSPQETQYF
NA	TRBV14	TRBD1	TRBJ1-1	TGTGCCAGCAGCCTTACAGGGGAGTACACTGAAGCTTTCTTT	CASSLTGEYTEAFF
NA	TRBV5-1	TRBD2	TRBJ2-7	TGCGCCAGCAGCTTGGTCGGGGGGGGATCCTACGAGCAGTACTTC	CASSLVGGGSYEQYF
NA	TRBV2	TRBD2	TRBJ2-1	TGTGCCAGCAGTAGACTAGCGGAGTACAATGAGCAGTTCTTC	CASSRLAEYNEQFF
NA	TRBV7-8	TRBD2	TRBJ2-3	TGTGCCAGCAGCCCGCGACTAGCAGAAAACACAGATACGCAGTATTTT	CASSPRLAENTDTQYF
NA	TRBV27	TRBD2	TRBJ2-7	TGTGCCAGCAGTTTATTGGGGACTAGCTACGAGCAGTACTTC	CASSLLGTSYEQYF
NA	TRBV4-2	TRBD1	TRBJ2-5	TGTGCCAGCAGCCAAGATCTTGTGGACAGGGGACAAGAGACCCAGTACTTC	CASSQDLVDRGQETQYF
NA	TRBV6-1	NA	TRBJ2-7	TGTGCCAGCAGTCCCGGGGGGCCCTACGAGCAGTACTTC	CASSPGGPYEQYF
once	TRBV18	NA	TRBJ2-4	TGTGCCAGCTCACCACCTAGTGGGAGCGCCCCAGGGGTTCAGTACTTC	CASSPPSGSAPGVQYF
NA	TRBV27	TRBD1	TRBJ2-7	TGTGCCAGCAGCTACAGGGGGCGAGGGAACGAGCAGTACTTC	CASSYRGRGNEQYF
once	TRBV19	NA	TRBJ1-3	TGTGCCAGTAGTACCCCAGGAGGTTGGAGCGGAGACACCATATATTTT	CASSTPGGWSGDTIYF
NA	TRBV15	NA	TRBJ1-3	TGTGCCATCCCCCCCTTCTCTGGAAACACCATATATTTT	CAIPPFSGNTIYF
NA	TRBV28	NA	TRBJ2-7	TGTGCCAGCAGTTCTCCCTCCAGTGGCTTTTACGAGCAGTACTTC	CASSSPSSGFYEQYF
NA	TRBV11-3	TRBD2	TRBJ2-7	TGTGCCAGCAGCCGATCGGGGGGAGAATACGAGCAGTACTTC	CASSRSGGEYEQYF